A single sample is the source of the 30 T cell receptor beta chains below, sequenced in a study of blood T cell repertoires in COVID-19. Clones were read by immunoSEQ multiplex PCR, and TCRdb kept only the in-frame ones, dropping some. This sample carries some 13,000 clones, roughly 90% of them seen once, and the ten largest clones take roughly 47%. Sequencing used peripheral blood. The receptors here all came from an elderly man with acute or convalescent COVID-19.

V gene TRBV5-5 combines with J gene TRBJ1-5; no firm D call. This CDR3 comprises 16 residues. Trimming pared 4 bases from V and 4 bases from J, leaving 18 bases between. CDR1 is SGHKS, CDR2 YYEKEE, per germline (reference sequence). The CDR3 coding sequence is TGTGCCAGCAGCCCCCTCTTCTTTCGCGGGAATCAGCCCCAGCATTTT. As protein: CASSPLFFRGNQPQHF.

The rearrangement uses TRBV6-5 and TRBJ1-5; TRBD1 matches at 9 bases. J lost 6 bases, V lost 6 bases, and 6 bases had no gene match. The CDR3 spans 14 residues. Germline V CDR1 and CDR2: MNHEY, SVGAGI. The CDR3 region has the DNA TGTGCCAGCAGATTGACAGGGGGTAGTCAGCCCCAGCATTTT. Translating it yields CASRLTGGSQPQHF.

This chain uses TRBV11-3 with TRBJ2-1; 8 positions agree with TRBD2. J was trimmed by 7 bases and V by 5 bases; bases with no gene match: 13. CDR3 length: 16 residues. In germline, CDR1 is SGHNT, CDR2 YENEEA. The DNA of the CDR3 is TGTGCCAGCAGCCGGGACCGCGGCGGGAGGTGGAATGAGCAGTTCTTC. Translated, it gives CASSRDRGGRWNEQFF.

The chain uses TRBV5-1 and TRBJ2-3; 7 nucleotides match TRBD1. With 1 base clipped from V and 1 base from J, the junction kept 3 bases outside the gene matches. The CDR3 has 15 amino acids. Looked up from germline, CDR1 is SGHRS and CDR2 is YFSETQ. CDR3 nucleotides: TGCGCCAGCAGCTTGAGGGACAGACGCACAGATACGCAGTATTTT. Its translation: CASSLRDRRTDTQYF. Full variable domain (rest looked up from reference TRBV5-1 and TRBJ2-3): KAGVTQTPRYLIKTRGQQVTLSCSPISGHRSVSWYQQTPGQGLQFLFEYFSETQRNKGNFPGRFSGRQFSNSRSEMNVSTLELGDSALYLCASSLRDRRTDTQYFGPGTRLTVL.

The V gene is TRBV7-9, the J gene TRBJ2-1; 9 bases agree with TRBD2. This CDR3 is built from 15 residues. The V and J ends lost 1 base and 7 bases, in that order; junction bases with no gene match: 5. CDR1 is SEHNR and CDR2 is FQNEAQ in the germline V gene (reference sequence). The CDR3 nucleotides read TGTGCCAGCAGCTTAGGCGGGGGGGCCGGTAATGAGCAGTTCTTC. This sequence encodes CASSLGGGAGNEQFF.

This clone came up a few times. The J gene is TRBJ1-6, the V gene TRBV27; D possibly corresponds to TRBD1 (5 bases). The CDR3 contains 16 residues. Looked up from germline, CDR1 is MNHEY and CDR2 is SMNVEV (reference sequence). V was trimmed by 4 bases and J by 6 bases, leaving 16 bases between them. CDR3 sequence (DNA): TGTGCCAGCAGTTCTTATACAGGACTAACTAATTCACCCCTCCACTTT. The encoded protein is CASSSYTGLTNSPLHF.

This clone showed up just once. This chain links TRBV6-5 with TRBJ2-5, with D possibly TRBD1 on 5 matching bases. Trimming pared 4 bases from V and 4 bases from J, leaving 10 bases between. The CDR3 covers 13 residues. The V gene's germline CDR1 is MNHEY and CDR2 SVGAGI. CDR3: CASSLYRGETQYF. The CDR3 DNA sequence: TGTGCCAGCAGTTTGTATAGGGGAGAGACCCAGTACTTC.

The chain uses TRBV18 and TRBJ2-1; 7 positions agree with TRBD1. Germline trimming cut 0 bases from V and 4 bases from J; bases unmatched to any gene: 9. This CDR3 contains 17 residues. In germline, CDR1 is KGHSH, CDR2 LQKENI. The CDR3 spells CASSPPQQGVRYNEQFF. CDR3 bases: TGTGCCAGCTCACCACCCCAGCAGGGGGTAAGGTACAATGAGCAGTTCTTC. The whole variable domain, filled in from reference TRBV18 and TRBJ2-1, reads NAGVMQNPRHLVRRRGQEARLRCSPMKGHSHVYWYRQLPEEGLKFMVYLQKENIIDESGMPKERFSAEFPKEGPSILRIQQVVRGDSAAYFCASSPPQQGVRYNEQFFGPGTRLTVL.

The chain couples TRBV30 to TRBJ2-5, with 8 bases lining up with TRBD2. CDR1 and CDR2 (germline): GTSNPN, SVGIG (reference sequence). CDR3 length: 14 residues. Here the CDR3 DNA reads TGTGCTGGCTCGGGGGGGACCCTCAGGGGGACCCAGTACTTC. This gives the protein CAGSGGTLRGTQYF.

This clone was detected a few times. The rearrangement joins TRBV19 to TRBJ2-5; TRBD2 aligns across 7 bases. The CDR3 totals 15 residues. The V and J ends lost 3 bases and 7 bases, in that order; junction bases with no gene match: 11. Germline V lookup: CDR1 LNHDA, CDR2 SQIVND (reference sequence). The CDR3 sequence: CASSIFLGGGGTQYF. The CDR3 nucleotides read TGTGCCAGTAGTATCTTTCTGGGTGGCGGGGGGACCCAGTACTTC.

The rearrangement links TRBV10-2 to TRBJ1-5; D might be TRBD1 (6 bases). Germline V gives CDR1 WSHSY, CDR2 SAAADI. Trimming took 6 bases from V and 6 from J, leaving 12 bases between them. The CDR3 runs to 13 residues. Written as DNA, the CDR3 is TGCGCCAGCAGCCACAGGGAGAGTCAGCCCCAGCATTTT. Translation: CASSHRESQPQHF.

The genes are TRBV21-1 and TRBJ2-5; the D call of TRBD2 is as the table states it, not checked on the DNA. TRBV21-1 is a known pseudogene. The CDR3 totals 15 residues. The CDR3, as DNA: TGTGCCAGCCCCTATCGGAGCGGGAGAACGGAGACCCAGTACTTC. Translation gives CASPYRSGRTETQYF.

This chain uses TRBV15 with TRBJ1-1, with D possibly matching TRBD1 (5 bases). CDR3 length: 14 residues. Germline V lookup: CDR1 LNHNV, CDR2 YYDKDF (reference sequence). V dropped 0 bases and J dropped 7 bases, with 12 bases sitting between them. The CDR3 loop is CATSRDRARGEAFF. The CDR3 DNA reads TGTGCCACCAGCAGAGACAGGGCTAGAGGTGAAGCTTTCTTT.

With regard to this clone: The same CDR3 is also encoded by other DNA sequences in this sample. This CDR3 reads CASSLGPTRGKKCNQPQHF. CDR3 coding DNA: TGTGCCAGCAGCTTAGGCCCGACCCGGGGAAAAAAATGCAATCAGCCCCAGCATTTT. The chain combines TRBV11-3 with TRBJ1-5; D gene ambiguous. V was trimmed by 1 base and J by 2 bases, leaving 21 bases between them. The CDR3 has 19 residues. Germline V gene lookup returns CDR1 SGHNT and CDR2 YENEEA. Full variable domain (missing parts from reference TRBV11-3 and TRBJ1-5): EAGVVQSPRYKIIEKKQPVAFWCNPISGHNTLYWYLQNLGQGPELLIRYENEEAVDDSQLPKDRFSAERLKGVDSTLKIQPAELGDSAVYLCASSLGPTRGKKCNQPQHFGDGTRLSIL.

The chain uses TRBV11-3 and TRBJ2-4; TRBD2 aligns across 8 bases. The CDR3 has 16 residues. The V gene end was trimmed by 5 bases and the J gene end by 2 bases; junction bases not matched to a gene: 8. CDR1 is SGHNT, CDR2 YENEEA, per germline. The CDR3 coding sequence is TGTGCCAGCAGCCAAACCGGGGGGGCAACCAAAAACATTCAGTACTTC. Protein product: CASSQTGGATKNIQYF.

The chain couples TRBV5-4 to TRBJ2-1, with 7 bases identical to TRBD1. CDR3 length: 14 amino acids. Germline trimming cut 3 bases from V and 6 bases from J; bases unmatched to any gene: 6. Germline V gene sequence: CDR1 SGHNT, CDR2 YYREEE (reference sequence). The CDR3 bases are TGTGCCAGCAGCTGGGACAGAATGGTCAATGAGCAGTTCTTC. Translated, it gives CASSWDRMVNEQFF.

The rearrangement links TRBV19 to TRBJ1-2, with a weak D call TRBD1 (6 bases). The CDR3 has 16 residues. Trimming pared 3 bases from V and 4 bases from J, leaving 18 bases between. CDR1 and CDR2 (germline): LNHDA, SQIVND (reference sequence). DNA for the CDR3: TGTGCCAGTAGTATGCAGGGGTATATCTCCACCTATGGCTACACCTTC. Residues: CASSMQGYISTYGYTF.

This clone appeared a few times. This chain joins TRBV14 and TRBJ2-7, with D possibly being TRBD1 (5 bases). The CDR3 has 13 residues. The germline V gene encodes CDR1 SGHDN and CDR2 FVKESK. V was trimmed by 1 base and J by 6 bases, leaving 10 bases between them. The DNA for the CDR3 is TGTGCCAGCAGCCAAGGTTTGGGGCGCGAGCAGTACTTC. It is translated as CASSQGLGREQYF. Using reference TRBV14 and TRBJ2-7 for the parts outside the CDR3, the full variable domain is EAGVTQFPSHSVIEKGQTVTLRCDPISGHDNLYWYRRVMGKEIKFLLHFVKESKQDESGMPNNRFLAERTGGTYSTLKVQPAELEDSGVYFCASSQGLGREQYFGPGTRLTVT.

This clone was seen more than once but under ten times. CDR3 sequence: CASSPPRGTQNTGELFF. CDR3 coding DNA: TGTGCCAGCAGCCCACCAAGGGGGACCCAGAACACCGGGGAGCTGTTTTTT. V gene TRBV5-4 combines with J gene TRBJ2-2; possible D gene TRBD1, 6 bases. V lost 4 bases, J lost 1 base, and 17 bases lay in between. The CDR3 loop spans 17 amino acids. CDR1 is SGHNT and CDR2 is YYREEE in the germline V gene (reference sequence). The full variable domain, with the rest looked up from reference TRBV5-4 and TRBJ2-2, is ETGVTQSPTHLIKTRGQQVTLRCSSQSGHNTVSWYQQALGQGPQFIFQYYREEENGRGNFPPRFSGLQFPNYSSELNVNALELDDSALYLCASSPPRGTQNTGELFFGEGSRLTVL.

The rearrangement uses TRBV7-8 and TRBJ1-1; 9 bases align to TRBD1. Germline values: CDR1 SGHVS, CDR2 FQNEAQ. V shed 5 bases and J 4 bases; nucleotides not matched to a gene: 11. CDR3 size: 16 residues. The CDR3 loop is CASSPRDRVVSTEAFF. DNA for the CDR3: TGTGCCAGCAGCCCCCGGGACAGGGTGGTCTCCACTGAAGCTTTCTTT.

The V gene is TRBV5-4, the J gene TRBJ2-1; 7 bases line up with TRBD1. The CDR3 is 14 amino acids. V lost 4 bases, J lost 7 bases, and 8 bases stayed unmatched. Germline V gene sequence: CDR1 SGHNT, CDR2 YYREEE (reference sequence). The CDR3 loop is CASSHKGTANEQFF. CDR3 sequence (DNA): TGTGCCAGCAGCCACAAAGGGACAGCTAATGAGCAGTTCTTC.

This clone occurred once. The chain recombines TRBV27 with TRBJ2-2, with 8 bases that match TRBD2. Germline values: CDR1 MNHEY, CDR2 SMNVEV (reference sequence). This CDR3 spans 16 amino acids. Trimming removed 2 bases from V and 4 bases from J; junction bases left unmatched: 6. The CDR3 loop reads CASSLLSGVSTGELFF. Written as DNA, the CDR3 is TGTGCCAGCAGTTTACTTAGCGGGGTTAGCACCGGGGAGCTGTTTTTT.

This chain uses TRBV6-5 with TRBJ2-7, with D tentatively TRBD2 (5 bases). Germline CDR1 reads MNHEY; CDR2 reads SVGAGI. This CDR3 is 15 amino acids long. V was pared by 0 bases and J by 3 bases, with 12 bases between. The CDR3: CASSYSSGRHYEQYF. The CDR3 bases are TGTGCCAGCAGTTACTCGTCGGGAAGACACTACGAGCAGTACTTC.

J is TRBJ2-7 and V is TRBV10-3; 7 bases are a match to TRBD1. This CDR3 is 16 amino acids long. The V segment lost 4 bases and the J segment 6 bases; nucleotides outside the gene matches: 15. Germline V gene lookup returns CDR1 ENHRY and CDR2 SYGVKD. The CDR3 region has the DNA TGTGCCATCAGTGCCGAGGGGGCAGGGTTGTCTACCGAGCAGTACTTC. Protein product: CAISAEGAGLSTEQYF.

The rearrangement uses TRBV18 and TRBJ1-6; D is unresolved. There are 13 residues in the CDR3. CDR1 and CDR2 from the germline V gene are KGHSH and LQKENI. The V end lost 4 bases, the J end lost 7 bases, and 8 bases lay between the germline ends. The CDR3 DNA reads as TGTGCCAGCTCACTGGCCTTAAATTCACCCCTCCACTTT. Its protein is CASSLALNSPLHF.

V gene TRBV28 combines with J gene TRBJ1-1; no firm D call. Germline V gene sequence: CDR1 MDHEN, CDR2 SYDVKM. The V end was cut by 8 bases, the J end by 4 bases, with 17 bases between. The CDR3 is 14 residues long. The CDR3: CASGELGRGTEAFF. CDR3 nucleotide sequence: TGTGCCAGCGGGGAGCTGGGCCGGGGCACTGAAGCTTTCTTT.

The genes are TRBV7-3 and TRBJ1-2, with 8 bases fitting TRBD1. Trimming cost V 6 bases and J 3 bases; bases outside gene matches: 9. Per the germline V gene, CDR1 is SGHTA and CDR2 is FQGTGA. The CDR3 loop spans 15 amino acids. CDR3 in DNA: TGTGCCAGCAGGGTTCACCTGACAGGGGACTATGGCTACACCTTC. Amino acids: CASRVHLTGDYGYTF.

The chain combines TRBV27 with TRBJ2-1, with 9 bases fitting TRBD2. The CDR3 runs to 15 residues. CDR1 is MNHEY and CDR2 is SMNVEV in the germline V gene (reference sequence). Trimming removed 6 bases from V and 2 bases from J; junction bases left unmatched: 5. For the CDR3, the DNA is TGTGCCAGCAGACGCGGGAGGGGCACCTACAATGAGCAGTTCTTC. Amino acids: CASRRGRGTYNEQFF.

The V and J genes are TRBV11-2 and TRBJ1-2, with 9 positions matching TRBD1. J gave up 8 bases and V 5 bases, and 12 bases lay outside the gene matches. Germline assignment: CDR1 SGHAT and CDR2 FQNNGV. CDR3 length equals 15 residues. The CDR3 spells CASSTRQGVMKGYTF. The CDR3 DNA is TGTGCCAGCAGCACCCGACAGGGGGTTATGAAGGGCTACACCTTC. The full variable domain, rest sourced from reference TRBV11-2 and TRBJ1-2, is EAGVAQSPRYKIIEKRQSVAFWCNPISGHATLYWYQQILGQGPKLLIQFQNNGVVDDSQLPKDRFSAERLKGVDSTLKIQPAKLEDSAVYLCASSTRQGVMKGYTFGSGTRLTVV.

This clone was picked up a small number of times. This chain links TRBV5-1 with TRBJ2-7, with D possibly being TRBD1 (6 bases). The CDR3 contains 14 residues. V was trimmed by 0 bases and J by 2 bases, leaving 9 bases between them. Germline-derived CDR1 and CDR2 are SGHRS and YFSETQ. The CDR3 reads CASSLDPGAYEQYF. The CDR3 bases are TGCGCCAGCAGCTTGGATCCAGGGGCCTACGAGCAGTACTTC.